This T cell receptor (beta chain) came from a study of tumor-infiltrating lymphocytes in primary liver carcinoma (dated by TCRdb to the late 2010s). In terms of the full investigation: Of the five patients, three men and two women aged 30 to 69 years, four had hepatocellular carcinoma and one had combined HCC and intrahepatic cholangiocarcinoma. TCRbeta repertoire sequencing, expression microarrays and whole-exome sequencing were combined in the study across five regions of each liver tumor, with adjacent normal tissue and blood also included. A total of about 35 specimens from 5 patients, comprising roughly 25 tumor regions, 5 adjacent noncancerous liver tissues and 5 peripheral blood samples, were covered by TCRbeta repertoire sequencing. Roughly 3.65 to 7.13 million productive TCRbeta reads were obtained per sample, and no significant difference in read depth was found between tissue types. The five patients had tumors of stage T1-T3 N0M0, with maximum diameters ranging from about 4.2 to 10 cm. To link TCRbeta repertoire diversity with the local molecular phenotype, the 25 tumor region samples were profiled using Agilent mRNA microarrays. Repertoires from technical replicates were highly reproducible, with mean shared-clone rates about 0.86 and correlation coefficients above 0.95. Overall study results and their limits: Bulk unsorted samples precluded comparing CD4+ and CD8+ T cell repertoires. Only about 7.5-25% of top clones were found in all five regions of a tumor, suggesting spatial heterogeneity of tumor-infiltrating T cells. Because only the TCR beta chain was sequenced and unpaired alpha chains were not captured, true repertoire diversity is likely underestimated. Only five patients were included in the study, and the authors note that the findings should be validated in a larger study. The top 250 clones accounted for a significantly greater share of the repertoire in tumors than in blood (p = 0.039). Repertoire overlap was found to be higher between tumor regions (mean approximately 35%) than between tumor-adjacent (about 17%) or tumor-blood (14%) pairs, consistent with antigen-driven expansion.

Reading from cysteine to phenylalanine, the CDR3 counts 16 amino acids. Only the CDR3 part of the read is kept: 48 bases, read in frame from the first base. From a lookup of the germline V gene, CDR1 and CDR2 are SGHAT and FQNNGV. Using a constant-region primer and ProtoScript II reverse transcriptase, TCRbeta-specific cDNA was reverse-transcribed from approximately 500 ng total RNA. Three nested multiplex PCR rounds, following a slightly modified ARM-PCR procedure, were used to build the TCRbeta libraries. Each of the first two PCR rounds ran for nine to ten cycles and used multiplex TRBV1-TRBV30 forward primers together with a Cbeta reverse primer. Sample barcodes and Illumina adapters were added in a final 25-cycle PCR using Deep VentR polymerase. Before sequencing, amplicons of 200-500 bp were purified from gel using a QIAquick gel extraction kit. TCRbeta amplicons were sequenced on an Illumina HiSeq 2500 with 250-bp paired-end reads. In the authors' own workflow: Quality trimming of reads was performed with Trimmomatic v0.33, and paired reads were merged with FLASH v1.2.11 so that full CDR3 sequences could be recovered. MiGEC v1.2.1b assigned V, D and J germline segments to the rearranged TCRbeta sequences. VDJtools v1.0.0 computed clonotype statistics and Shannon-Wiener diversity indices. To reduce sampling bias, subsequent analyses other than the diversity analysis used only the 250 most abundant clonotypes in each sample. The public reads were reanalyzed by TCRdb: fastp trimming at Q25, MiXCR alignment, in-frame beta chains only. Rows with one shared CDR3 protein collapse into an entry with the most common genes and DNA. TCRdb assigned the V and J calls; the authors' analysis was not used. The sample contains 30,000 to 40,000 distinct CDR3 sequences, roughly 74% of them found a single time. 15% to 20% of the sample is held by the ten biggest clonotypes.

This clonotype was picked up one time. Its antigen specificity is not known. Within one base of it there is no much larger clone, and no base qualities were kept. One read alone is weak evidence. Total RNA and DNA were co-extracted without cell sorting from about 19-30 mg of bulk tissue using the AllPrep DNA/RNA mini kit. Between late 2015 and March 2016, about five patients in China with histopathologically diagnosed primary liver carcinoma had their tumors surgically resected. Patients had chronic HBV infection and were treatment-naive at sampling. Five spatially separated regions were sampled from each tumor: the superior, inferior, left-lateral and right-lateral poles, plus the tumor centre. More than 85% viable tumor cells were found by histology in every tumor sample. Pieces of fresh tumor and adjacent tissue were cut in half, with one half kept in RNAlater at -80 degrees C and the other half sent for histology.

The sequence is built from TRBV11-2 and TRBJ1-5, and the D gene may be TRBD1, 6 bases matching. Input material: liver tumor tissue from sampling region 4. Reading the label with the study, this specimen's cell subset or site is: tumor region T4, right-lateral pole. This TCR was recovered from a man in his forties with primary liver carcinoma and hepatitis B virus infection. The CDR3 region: CTSSLEGGLTNQPQHF. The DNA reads TGTACAAGCAGCCTAGAAGGGGGACTGACGAATCAGCCCCAGCATTTT.